This T cell receptor (beta chain) was retrieved from a study of PD-L1 blockade in urothelial cancer. As for the study in general: Samples came from 3 weeks, at the second dose, and 6 weeks into treatment.

A note on this clone: The sample has other DNA sequences that encode this CDR3 too.

Profiling relied on immunoSEQ multiplex PCR, and the TCRdb table lists in-frame clones only, not all of them. Among about 80,000 clones listed, 85% were seen once. Time point specified: pretreatment peripheral blood. V lost 2 bases and J 5 bases, leaving 3 bases between the germline ends. This CDR3 spans 11 amino acids. Germline V gene sequence: CDR1 KGHSH, CDR2 LQKENI. Specimen: PBMCs, collected around atezolizumab (anti-PD-L1) treatment. The chain is built from TRBV18 and TRBJ2-5; D call uncertain. The clonotype comes from a man in his forties with urothelial cancer. CDR3 region: CASSPSETQYF. The CDR3 nucleotides are TGTGCCAGCTCACCAAGCGAGACCCAGTACTTC.